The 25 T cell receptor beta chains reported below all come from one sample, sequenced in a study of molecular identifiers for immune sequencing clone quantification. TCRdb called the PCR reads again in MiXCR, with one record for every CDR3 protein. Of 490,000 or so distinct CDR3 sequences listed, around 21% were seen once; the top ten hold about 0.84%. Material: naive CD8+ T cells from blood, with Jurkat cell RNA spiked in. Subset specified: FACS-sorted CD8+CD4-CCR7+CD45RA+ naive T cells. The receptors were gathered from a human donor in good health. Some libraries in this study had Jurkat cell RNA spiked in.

The CDR3 sequence: CASSLFFGDRGYEQYF. The CDR3 nucleotides read TGTGCCAGCAGTTTATTTTTCGGGGACAGGGGCTACGAGCAGTACTTC. The chain uses TRBV27 and TRBJ2-7; 10 bases fit TRBD1. Trimming at V came to 1 base and at J to 3 bases, leaving 6 bases not matched to a gene. The CDR3 sequence is 16 residues long. The V gene's germline CDR1 is MNHEY and CDR2 SMNVEV (reference sequence).

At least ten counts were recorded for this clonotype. The CDR3 DNA reads as TGCAGCGTTTACGGACCCTCTGGAAACACCATATATTTT. This codes for CSVYGPSGNTIYF. The chain uses TRBV29-1 and TRBJ1-3; D uncertain. The germline CDR1 and CDR2 sequences are SQVTM and ANQGSEA. Trimming left V 5 bases short and J 0 bases short, with 8 bases between. This CDR3 comprises 13 residues.

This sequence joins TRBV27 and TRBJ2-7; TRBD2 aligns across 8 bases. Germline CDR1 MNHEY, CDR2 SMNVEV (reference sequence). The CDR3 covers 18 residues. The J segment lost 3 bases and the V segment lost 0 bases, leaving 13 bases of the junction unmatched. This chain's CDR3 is CASSLSTGTRFARYEQYF. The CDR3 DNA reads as TGTGCCAGCAGTTTATCTACTGGGACTAGGTTTGCTCGCTACGAGCAGTACTTC.

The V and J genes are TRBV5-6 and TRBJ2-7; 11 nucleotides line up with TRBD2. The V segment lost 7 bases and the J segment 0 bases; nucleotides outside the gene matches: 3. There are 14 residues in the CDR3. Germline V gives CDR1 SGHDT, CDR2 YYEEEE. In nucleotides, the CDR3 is TGTGCCAGCCGCACTAGCGGGAGCTCCTACGAGCAGTACTTC. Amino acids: CASRTSGSSYEQYF.

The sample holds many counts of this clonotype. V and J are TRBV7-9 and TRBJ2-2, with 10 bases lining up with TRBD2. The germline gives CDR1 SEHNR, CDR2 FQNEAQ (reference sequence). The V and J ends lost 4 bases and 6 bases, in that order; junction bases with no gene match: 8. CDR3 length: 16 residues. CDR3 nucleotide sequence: TGTGCCAGCAGCTCACCCCTAGCGGGAGATGCCGGGGAGCTGTTTTTT. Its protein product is CASSSPLAGDAGELFF.

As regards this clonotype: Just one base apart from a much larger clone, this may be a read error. The CDR3 nucleotides read TGCGCCAGCAGCCAGGATAGTTGGGATGCGCAGTATTTT. It encodes CASSQDSWDAQYF. The chain has TRBV4-3 and TRBJ2-3; D uncertain. The CDR3 is made up of 13 amino acids. Germline assignment: CDR1 LGHNA and CDR2 YSLEER. V was trimmed by 3 bases and J by 10 bases, leaving 14 bases between them.

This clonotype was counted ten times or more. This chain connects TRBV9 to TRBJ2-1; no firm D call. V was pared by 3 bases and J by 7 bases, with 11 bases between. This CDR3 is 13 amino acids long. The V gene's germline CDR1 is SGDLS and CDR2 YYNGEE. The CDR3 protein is CASSAPTENEQFF. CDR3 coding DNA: TGTGCCAGCAGCGCCCCGACCGAAAATGAGCAGTTCTTC.

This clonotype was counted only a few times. CDR3 nucleotide sequence: TGTGCCAGCAGCCCCGGGTCGGGACCAGGGGCCACTGAAGCTTTCTTT. Its translation is CASSPGSGPGATEAFF. The chain links TRBV7-9 to TRBJ1-1; weak D call: TRBD1 (6 bases). The CDR3 consists of 16 residues. Looked up from germline, CDR1 is SEHNR and CDR2 is FQNEAQ (reference sequence). With 5 bases removed from V and 4 bases from J, the gap between germline ends came to 20 bases.

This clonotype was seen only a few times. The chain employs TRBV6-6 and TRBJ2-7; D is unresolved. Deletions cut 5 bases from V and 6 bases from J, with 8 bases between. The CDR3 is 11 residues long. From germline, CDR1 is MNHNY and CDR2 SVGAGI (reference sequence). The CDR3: CASSPMGEQYF. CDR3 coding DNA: TGTGCCAGCAGTCCCATGGGCGAGCAGTACTTC.

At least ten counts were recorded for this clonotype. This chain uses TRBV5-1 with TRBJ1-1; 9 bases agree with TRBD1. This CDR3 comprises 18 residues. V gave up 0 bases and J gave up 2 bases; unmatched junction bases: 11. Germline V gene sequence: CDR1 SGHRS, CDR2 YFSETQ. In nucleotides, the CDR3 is TGCGCCAGCAGCTTGGTCGGGACAGGGCGCGGTGTAAACACTGAAGCTTTCTTT. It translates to CASSLVGTGRGVNTEAFF.

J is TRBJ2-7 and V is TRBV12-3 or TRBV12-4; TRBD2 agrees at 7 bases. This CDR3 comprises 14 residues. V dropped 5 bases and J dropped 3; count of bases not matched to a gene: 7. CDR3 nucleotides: TGTGCCAGCAGTCCGGGACTATCCGTCTACGAGCAGTACTTC. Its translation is CASSPGLSVYEQYF.

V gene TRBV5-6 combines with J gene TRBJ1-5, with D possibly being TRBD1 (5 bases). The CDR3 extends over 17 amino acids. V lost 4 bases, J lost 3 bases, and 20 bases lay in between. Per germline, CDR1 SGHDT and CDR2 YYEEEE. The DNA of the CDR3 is TGTGCCAGCAGCGCCGGGGGGGAGCGACTTTTCAATCAGCCCCAGCATTTT. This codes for CASSAGGERLFNQPQHF.

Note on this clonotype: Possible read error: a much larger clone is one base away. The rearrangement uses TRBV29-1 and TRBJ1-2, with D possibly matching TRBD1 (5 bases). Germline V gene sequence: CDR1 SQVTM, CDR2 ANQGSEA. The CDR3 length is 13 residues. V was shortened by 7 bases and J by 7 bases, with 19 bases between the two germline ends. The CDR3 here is CSAESPAGLGYTF. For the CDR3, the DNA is TGCAGCGCTGAGAGCCCGGCGGGGCTTGGCTACACCTTC.

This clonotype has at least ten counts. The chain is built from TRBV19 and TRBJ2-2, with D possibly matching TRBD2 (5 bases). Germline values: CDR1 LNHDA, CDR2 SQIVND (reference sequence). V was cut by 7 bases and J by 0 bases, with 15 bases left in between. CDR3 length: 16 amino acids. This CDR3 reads CASKLATRANTGELFF. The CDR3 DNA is TGTGCCAGTAAGCTAGCCACCCGGGCGAACACCGGGGAGCTGTTTTTT.

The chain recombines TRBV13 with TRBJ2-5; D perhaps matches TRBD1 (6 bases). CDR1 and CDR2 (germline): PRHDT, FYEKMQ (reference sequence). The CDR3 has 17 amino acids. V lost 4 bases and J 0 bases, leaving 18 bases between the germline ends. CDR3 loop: CASSSLGQISYQETQYF. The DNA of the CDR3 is TGTGCCAGCAGCTCACTAGGACAGATAAGTTACCAAGAGACCCAGTACTTC.

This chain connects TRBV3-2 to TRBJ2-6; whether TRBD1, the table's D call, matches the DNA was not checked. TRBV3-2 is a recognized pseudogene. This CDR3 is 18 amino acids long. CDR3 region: CASSDGTGDAPGANVLTF. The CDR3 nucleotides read TGTGCCAGCAGCGACGGGACAGGCGATGCCCCTGGGGCCAACGTCCTGACTTTC.

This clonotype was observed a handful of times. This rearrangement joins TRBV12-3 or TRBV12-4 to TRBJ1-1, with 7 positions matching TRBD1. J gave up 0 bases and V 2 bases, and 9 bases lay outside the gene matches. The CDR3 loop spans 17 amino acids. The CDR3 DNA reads TGTGCCAGCAGTTTATATAGACCAGGGGGAGTGAACACTGAAGCTTTCTTT. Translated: CASSLYRPGGVNTEAFF.

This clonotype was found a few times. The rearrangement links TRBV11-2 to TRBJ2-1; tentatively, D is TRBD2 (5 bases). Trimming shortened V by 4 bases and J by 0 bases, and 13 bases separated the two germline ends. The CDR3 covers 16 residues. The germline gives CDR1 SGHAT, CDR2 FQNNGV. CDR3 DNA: TGTGCCAGCAGCTCAGGACTGGGCAGCTCCTACAATGAGCAGTTCTTC. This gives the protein CASSSGLGSSYNEQFF.

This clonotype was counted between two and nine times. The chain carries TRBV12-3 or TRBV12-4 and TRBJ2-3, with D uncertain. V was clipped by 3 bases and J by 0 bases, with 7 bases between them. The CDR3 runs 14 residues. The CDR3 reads CASSFYGSTDTQYF. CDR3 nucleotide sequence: TGTGCCAGCAGTTTTTATGGGAGCACAGATACGCAGTATTTT.

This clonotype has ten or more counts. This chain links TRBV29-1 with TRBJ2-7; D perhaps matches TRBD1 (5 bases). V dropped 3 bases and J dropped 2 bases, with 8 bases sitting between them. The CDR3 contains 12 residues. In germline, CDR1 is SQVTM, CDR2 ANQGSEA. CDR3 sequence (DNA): TGCAGCGTTGATTCAGGGCCCTACGAGCAGTACTTC. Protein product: CSVDSGPYEQYF.

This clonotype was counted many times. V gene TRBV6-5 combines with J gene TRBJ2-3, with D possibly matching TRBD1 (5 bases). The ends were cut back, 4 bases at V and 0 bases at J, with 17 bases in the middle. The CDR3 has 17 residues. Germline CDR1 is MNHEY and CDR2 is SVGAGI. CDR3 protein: CASSWSRDGVSTDTQYF. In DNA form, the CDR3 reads TGTGCCAGCAGTTGGAGCAGGGATGGTGTTAGCACAGATACGCAGTATTTT.

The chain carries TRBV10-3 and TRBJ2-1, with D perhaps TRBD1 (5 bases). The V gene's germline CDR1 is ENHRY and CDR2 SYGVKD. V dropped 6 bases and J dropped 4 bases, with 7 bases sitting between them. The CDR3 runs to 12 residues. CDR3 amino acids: CAIRDTYNEQFF. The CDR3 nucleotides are TGTGCCATCAGGGACACATACAATGAGCAGTTCTTC.

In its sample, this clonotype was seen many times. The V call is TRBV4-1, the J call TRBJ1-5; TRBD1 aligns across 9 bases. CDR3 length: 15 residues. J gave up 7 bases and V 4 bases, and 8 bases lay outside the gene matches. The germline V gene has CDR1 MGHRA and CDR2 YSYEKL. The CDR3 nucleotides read TGCGCCAGCAGCCCCACGGACAGGGGAGACCAGCCCCAGCATTTT. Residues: CASSPTDRGDQPQHF.

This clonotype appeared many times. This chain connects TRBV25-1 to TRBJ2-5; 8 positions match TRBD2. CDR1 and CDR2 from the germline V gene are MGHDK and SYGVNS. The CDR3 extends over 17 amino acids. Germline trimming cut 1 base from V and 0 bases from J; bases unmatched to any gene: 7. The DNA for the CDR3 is TGTGCCAGCAGTGAATTATCGGCGGGAGGAAACCAAGAGACCCAGTACTTC. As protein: CASSELSAGGNQETQYF.

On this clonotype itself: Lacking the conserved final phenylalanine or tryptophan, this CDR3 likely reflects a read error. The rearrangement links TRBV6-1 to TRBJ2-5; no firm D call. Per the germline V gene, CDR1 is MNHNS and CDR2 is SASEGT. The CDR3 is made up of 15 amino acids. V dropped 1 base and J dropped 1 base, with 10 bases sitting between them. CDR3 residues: CASSEEAIRQETQYY. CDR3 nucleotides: TGTGCCAGCAGTGAAGAAGCCATCCGCCAAGAGACCCAGTACTAC.